This T cell receptor (beta chain) was identified in a study of CD8+CD57+ T cells in acquired aplastic anemia. Using genomic DNA as the template, TCR beta VDJ and CDR3 profiling was carried out. Each CDR3 protein gets one entry after TCRdb re-called the reads with MiXCR. The sample carries about 210,000 distinct CDR3 sequences, approximately 35% recorded once. The CDR3 has 19 amino acids. V shed 3 bases and J shed 0 bases, with 22 bases lying between them. This clonotype has more than one count but fewer than ten. Sequencing used sorted CD4+, CD8+, or CD8+CD57+ T cells (not recorded which) from PBMCs. The genes are TRBV7-1 and TRBJ2-3; no clear D. TRBV7-1 is given ORF status, its function remaining uncertain. The clonotype comes from a human donor in good health, serving as a control. The CDR3 DNA sequence: TGTGCCAGCAGCTCCCTCGCGTTTTGGCGTCCCGAAAGCACAGATACGCAGTATTTT. It specifies CASSSLAFWRPESTDTQYF.